These T cell receptor beta chains were read from a single sample in a study of graft-versus-host responses after intestinal transplantation. Clones were read by immunoSEQ multiplex PCR, and TCRdb kept only the in-frame ones, dropping some. The sample has about 39,000 clones; around nine tenths are singletons. The sequencing here drew on PBMCs, taken about 270 days after transplant. Receptors originate from a human patient who received an intestinal transplant, so some T cells may come from the graft donor. The CDR3 runs from the conserved cysteine through the conserved F or W. Fields, in order: clone size, CDR3 length, D gene, V gene, J gene, CDR3 protein, CDR3 DNA. D genes are given only for firm matches. Some rows mark clone size as missing; the rest say once, few, many or name a class of expanded clone.

.	15	TRBD1	TRBV5-1	TRBJ2-7	CASSRPGQGIYEQYF	TGCGCCAGCAGCCGGCCGGGACAGGGTATCTACGAGCAGTACTTC
.	18	TRBD1	TRBV9	TRBJ2-4	CASSPPYGARDRENIQYF	TGTGCCAGCAGCCCTCCGTATGGGGCCCGGGACAGGGAAAACATTCAGTACTTC
.	14	TRBD1	TRBV5-4	TRBJ2-7	CASSWGQGPYEQYF	TGTGCCAGCAGCTGGGGACAGGGGCCCTACGAGCAGTACTTC
.	16	TRBD2	TRBV9	TRBJ2-3	CASAIWERGELDTQYF	TGTGCCAGCGCGATATGGGAGCGGGGGGAATTAGATACGCAGTATTTT
.	14	.	TRBV19	TRBJ2-1	CASSMSSSYNEQFF	TGTGCCAGTAGTATGTCTAGCTCCTACAATGAGCAGTTCTTC
.	13	.	TRBV19	TRBJ2-1	CASSIPSGDEQFF	TGTGCCAGTAGTATACCCTCAGGGGATGAGCAGTTCTTC
.	16	.	TRBV27	TRBJ2-1	CASSLGIPSSYNEQFF	TGTGCCAGCAGTTTGGGGATCCCAAGCTCCTACAATGAGCAGTTCTTC
few	14	TRBD1	TRBV11-2	TRBJ2-7	CASSWDRGTYEQYF	TGTGCCAGCAGCTGGGACAGGGGAACCTACGAGCAGTACTTC
.	15	TRBD1	TRBV25-1	TRBJ1-6	CASSDPGTGFSPLHF	TGTGCCAGCAGTGATCCCGGGACAGGGTTTTCACCCCTCCACTTT
.	15	.	TRBV6-1	TRBJ2-3	CASRPRGDSTDTQYF	TGTGCCAGCAGGCCCAGGGGGGACAGCACAGATACGCAGTATTTT
.	15	.	TRBV6-5	TRBJ1-5	CASSPSLGVDQPQHF	TGTGCCAGCAGCCCCAGCCTAGGGGTGGATCAGCCCCAGCATTTT
few	15	.	TRBV11-2	TRBJ1-1	CASSSLGSGDTEAFF	TGTGCCAGCAGCTCCCTAGGATCTGGGGACACTGAAGCTTTCTTT
.	11	TRBD2	TRBV5-4	TRBJ2-7	CASSAGDEQYF	TGTGCCAGCTCAGCGGGGGACGAGCAGTACTTC
.	14	TRBD2	TRBV28	TRBJ2-7	CASRHTSGSYEQYF	TGTGCCAGCAGACATACTAGCGGTTCCTACGAGCAGTACTTC
once	13	.	TRBV7-6	TRBJ2-1	CASSLAGGSEQFF	TGTGCCAGCAGCTTAGCCGGGGGTAGCGAGCAGTTCTTC
.	14	.	TRBV4-1	TRBJ1-4	CASSLPRTAEKLFF	TGCGCCAGCAGCCTCCCCAGGACAGCTGAAAAACTGTTTTTT
.	13	.	TRBV7-8	TRBJ2-7	CASSLDTSSPQYF	TGTGCCAGCAGCTTAGATACCAGTTCTCCGCAGTACTTC
.	14	TRBD1	TRBV29-1	TRBJ1-4	CSVVVTGTAEKLFF	TGCAGCGTTGTGGTAACCGGGACAGCCGAAAAACTGTTTTTT
.	13	.	TRBV21-1	TRBJ1-4	CAINYRGREKLFF	TGTGCCATTAACTACAGGGGGAGGGAAAAACTGTTTTTT
.	14	.	TRBV11-2	TRBJ1-2	CASSLDRGDYGYTF	TGTGCCAGCAGCTTAGATCGAGGGGATTATGGCTACACCTTC
once	12	.	TRBV5-1	TRBJ1-1	CASSYGGTEAFF	TGCGCCAGCAGCTACGGGGGCACTGAAGCTTTCTTT
.	15	.	TRBV15	TRBJ2-5	CATSRVGLARETQYF	TGTGCCACCAGCAGAGTGGGGCTAGCTCGAGAGACCCAGTACTTC
.	14	TRBD2	TRBV11-2	TRBJ2-1	CASSLGWAGGEQFF	TGTGCCAGCAGCTTAGGTTGGGCGGGGGGTGAGCAGTTCTTC
once	13	.	TRBV5-1	TRBJ1-2	CASSLGRGYGYTF	TGCGCCAGCAGCTTGGGCAGGGGTTATGGCTACACCTTC
few	16	TRBD2	TRBV5-1	TRBJ2-3	CASSLEAGGLTDTQYF	TGCGCCAGCAGCTTGGAAGCGGGGGGGCTGACAGATACGCAGTATTTT
.	15	TRBD2	TRBV4-1	TRBJ2-5	CASSQDGLAGETQYF	TGCGCCAGCAGCCAAGACGGACTAGCGGGAGAGACCCAGTACTTC
.	12	.	TRBV6-5	TRBJ1-1	CASRPAYTEAFF	TGTGCCAGCAGACCTGCCTACACCGAAGCTTTCTTT
.	15	.	TRBV7-6	TRBJ2-6	CASSPSDSRANVLTF	TGTGCCAGCAGCCCCTCCGACTCCAGGGCCAACGTCCTGACTTTC
once	13	.	TRBV10-2	TRBJ2-1	CASSESPPSEQFF	TGCGCCAGCAGTGAGTCCCCCCCGAGCGAGCAGTTCTTC
.	14	TRBD2	TRBV10-3	TRBJ2-1	CAISASGGASEQFF	TGTGCCATCAGTGCCAGCGGGGGTGCCAGTGAGCAGTTCTTC
.	17	TRBD1	TRBV5-5	TRBJ2-1	CASSETPGQGVYNEQFF	TGTGCCAGCAGCGAAACCCCGGGACAGGGGGTTTACAATGAGCAGTTCTTC
.	17	TRBD2	TRBV13	TRBJ2-3	CASSFAPGTSKADTQYF	TGTGCCAGCAGCTTCGCCCCCGGGACTAGTAAGGCAGATACGCAGTATTTT
.	14	.	TRBV30	TRBJ1-1	CAWKRIFQNTEAFF	TGTGCCTGGAAAAGAATCTTTCAGAACACTGAAGCTTTCTTT
.	13	.	TRBV5-1	TRBJ1-1	CASSFLENTEAFF	TGCGCCAGCAGCTTTCTAGAGAACACTGAAGCTTTCTTT
.	15	TRBD2	TRBV9	TRBJ2-5	CASSVELAGVETQYF	TGTGCCAGCAGCGTAGAACTAGCGGGGGTAGAGACCCAGTACTTC
.	17	.	TRBV4-1	TRBJ2-2	CASSQDIRAGVTGELFF	TGCGCCAGCAGCCAAGATATCAGGGCAGGGGTGACCGGGGAGCTGTTTTTT
.	13	.	TRBV7-3	TRBJ2-3	CASSTGSRDTQYF	TGTGCCAGCAGCACAGGGTCGAGAGATACGCAGTATTTT
.	13	.	TRBV7-7	TRBJ2-1	CASSSGPGNEQFF	TGTGCCAGCAGCTCTGGACCTGGCAATGAGCAGTTCTTC
.	13	TRBD2	TRBV19	TRBJ2-1	CASTSGTYNEQFF	TGTGCCAGTACTAGCGGTACCTACAATGAGCAGTTCTTC
once	14	.	TRBV4-1	TRBJ2-7	CASSQKDAQYEQYF	TGCGCCAGCAGCCAAAAGGACGCCCAGTACGAGCAGTACTTC
.	17	TRBD1	TRBV9	TRBJ1-4	CASSVEDRGQGGEKLFF	TGTGCCAGCAGCGTAGAAGATAGAGGACAGGGGGGAGAAAAACTGTTTTTT